Listed below are T cell receptor beta chains from one sample, sequenced in a study of blood T cell repertoires in COVID-19. Produced via immunoSEQ multiplex PCR; TCRdb's table is partial and in-frame only. The sample lists 120,000 or so clones; 70% to 90% were seen once. The sample was peripheral blood. The source is a man aged 55 to 70 with acute or convalescent COVID-19. The CDR3 runs from the conserved cysteine through the conserved F or W. D genes are given only for firm matches. The size entry is marked missing in some rows and otherwise reads once, few, many or a size class.

size,J,D,V,CDR3,DNA
-,TRBJ2-7,-,TRBV4-1,CASSLSQAPVYEQYF,TGCGCCAGCAGCCTAAGCCAGGCCCCTGTCTACGAGCAGTACTTC
-,TRBJ1-6,TRBD1,TRBV9,CASSPAGQASRALHF,TGTGCCAGCAGCCCGGCGGGACAGGCTTCTAGGGCCCTCCACTTT
once,TRBJ1-2,-,TRBV7-9,CASNPEGHGYTF,TGTGCCAGCAATCCAGAGGGACACGGCTACACCTTC
-,TRBJ1-4,-,TRBV5-5,CASSFKTGEKLFF,TGTGCCAGCAGCTTTAAAACAGGTGAAAAACTGTTTTTT
-,TRBJ1-5,TRBD1,TRBV19,CASSRTGKNQPQHF,TGTGCCAGTAGTAGGACAGGGAAAAATCAGCCCCAGCATTTT
-,TRBJ1-5,TRBD1,TRBV19,CASSYGQGGNQPQHF,TGTGCCAGTAGTTATGGCCAGGGGGGCAATCAGCCCCAGCATTTT
few,TRBJ1-1,TRBD1,TRBV28,CASSFWGQLNTEAFF,TGTGCCAGCAGTTTTTGGGGACAGTTGAACACTGAAGCTTTCTTT
once,TRBJ1-1,TRBD1,TRBV2,CASEQGLMNTEAFF,TGTGCCAGCGAACAGGGGCTCATGAACACTGAAGCTTTCTTT
-,TRBJ2-1,TRBD2,TRBV10-3,CASSSGGPSNEQFF,TGTGCCTCATCTAGCGGGGGCCCTTCTAATGAGCAGTTCTTC
-,TRBJ2-7,-,TRBV19,CASGEDYEQYF,TGTGCCAGTGGGGAGGACTACGAGCAGTACTTC
-,TRBJ1-6,-,TRBV27,CASKYRGNSPLHF,TGTGCCAGCAAGTATAGGGGAAATTCACCCCTCCACTTT
-,TRBJ2-7,-,TRBV6-6,CASTPGYEQYF,TGTGCCAGTACCCCGGGCTACGAGCAGTACTTC
-,TRBJ1-1,TRBD1,TRBV11-2,CASSLGSFGTDEAFF,TGTGCCAGCAGCTTAGGATCTTTCGGGACAGATGAAGCTTTCTTT
-,TRBJ2-1,-,TRBV7-9,CASSLTTTRNEQFF,TGTGCCAGCAGCCTTACCACTACTAGGAATGAGCAGTTCTTC